The present entry profiles one T cell receptor (beta chain) with its context. This CDR3 region has 14 residues. The ends were cut back, 10 bases at V and 0 bases at J, with 10 bases in the middle. CDR1 is SNHLY and CDR2 is FYNNEI in the germline V gene. These data originate in a study of blood T cell repertoires in COVID-19. In the authors' methods: Amplification with reference gene primers provided the estimates of nucleated cell counts. Data came from immunoSEQ multiplex PCR; TCRdb stores just in-frame clones and leaves some out. V, J and clone size derive from that table, while D and trimming were established from the DNA sequence. Among about 100,000 clones, about 90% were seen once, and the ten largest hold 7% to 9.5%.

This receptor was identified in a man under 40 in a cohort sampled during active COVID-19. The specimen sequenced was peripheral blood. The rearrangement links TRBV2 to TRBJ2-6; D is unresolved. CDR3 in DNA: TGTGCCACCACTACCGGCTCTGGGGCCAACGTCCTGACTTTC. Protein: CATTTGSGANVLTF.